This T cell receptor beta chain was documented in a study of quantifying T cell responses using KT2 cells. Study details: Reverse transcription used primers in the TCR alpha and beta constant regions.

This clonotype was seen at least ten times. The germline V and J ends were trimmed by 3 bases and 4 bases, with 2 bases remaining between them. The CDR3 extends over 11 amino acids. An oligo carrying a UMI was ligated to the cDNA 3' end. The first PCR ran roughly 4 cycles with an equimolar RC1.1 and RC1.2 beta primer mix. TCR alpha and beta chains were handled separately starting at the second PCR. MiXCR, run by TCRdb on the UMI-ligation and nested PCR reads, gives a single entry per CDR3 protein. The sample gives about 41,000 distinct CDR3 sequences, about 18% of which show up once; over 40% is in the top ten.

The sequence derives from a human donor. The sample comprised PBMCs spiked with cells of the T cell clone KT2. The V gene is TRBV12-3 or TRBV12-4, the J gene TRBJ2-3; D gene ambiguous. The CDR3 nucleotides are TGTGCCAGCAGTTTCTCAGATACGCAGTATTTT. It codes for CASSFSDTQYF.